This T cell receptor (beta chain) was recorded in a study of shared clonotypes between healthy human individuals. The V and J ends lost 3 bases and 4 bases respectively, with 10 bases between them. The CDR3 length is 14 residues. The germline CDR1 and CDR2 sequences are SGHRS and YFSETQ. Each PCR replicate from the sorted subsets contained about 180 ng DNA, which is some 32,000 T cell genomes. Method: immunoSEQ multiplex PCR; TCRdb's copy keeps in-frame clones and lacks some. The sample shows about 2 million clones, roughly 94% of them seen only once. Healthy and HIV-negative, the adult donors had no recent acute infections or vaccinations.

This TCR was sampled from a man aged 18 to 29 in good health. V gene TRBV5-1 combines with J gene TRBJ2-2, with a weak D call TRBD1 (6 bases). The sequencing input was naive CD4+ T cells sorted from blood. The subset denotes: CD45RA+ positively selected. For the CDR3, the DNA is TGCGCCAGCAGCTACAGGGAGATCACCGGGGAGCTGTTTTTT. It translates to CASSYREITGELFF.